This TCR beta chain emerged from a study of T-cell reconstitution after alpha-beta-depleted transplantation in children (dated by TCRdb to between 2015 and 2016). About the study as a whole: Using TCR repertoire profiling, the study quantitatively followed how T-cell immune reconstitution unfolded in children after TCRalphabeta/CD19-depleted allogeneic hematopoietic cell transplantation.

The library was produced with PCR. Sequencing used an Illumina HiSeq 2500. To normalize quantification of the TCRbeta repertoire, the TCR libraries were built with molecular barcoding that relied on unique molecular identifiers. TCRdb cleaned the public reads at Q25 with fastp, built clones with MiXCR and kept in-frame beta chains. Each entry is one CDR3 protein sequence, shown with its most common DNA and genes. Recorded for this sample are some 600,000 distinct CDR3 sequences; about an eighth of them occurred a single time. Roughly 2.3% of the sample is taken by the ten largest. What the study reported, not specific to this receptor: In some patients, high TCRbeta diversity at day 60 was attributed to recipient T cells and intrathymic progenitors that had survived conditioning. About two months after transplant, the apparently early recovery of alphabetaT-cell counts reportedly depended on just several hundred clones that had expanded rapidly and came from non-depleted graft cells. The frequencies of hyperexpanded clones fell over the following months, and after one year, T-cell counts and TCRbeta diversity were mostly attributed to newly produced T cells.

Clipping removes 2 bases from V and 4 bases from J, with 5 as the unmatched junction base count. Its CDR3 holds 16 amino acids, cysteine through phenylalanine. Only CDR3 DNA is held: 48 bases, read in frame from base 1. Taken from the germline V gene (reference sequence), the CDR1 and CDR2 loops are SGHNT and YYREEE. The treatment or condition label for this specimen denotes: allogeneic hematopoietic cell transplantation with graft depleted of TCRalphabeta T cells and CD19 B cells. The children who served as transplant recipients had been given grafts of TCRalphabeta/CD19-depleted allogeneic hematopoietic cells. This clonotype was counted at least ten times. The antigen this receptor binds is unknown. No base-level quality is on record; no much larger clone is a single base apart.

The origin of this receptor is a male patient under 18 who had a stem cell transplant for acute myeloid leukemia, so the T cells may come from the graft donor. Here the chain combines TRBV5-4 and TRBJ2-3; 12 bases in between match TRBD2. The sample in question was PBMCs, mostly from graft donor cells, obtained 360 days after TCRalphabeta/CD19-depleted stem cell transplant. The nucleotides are TGTGCCAGCAGCTTAGGACTAGCGGGAACGGCAGATACGCAGTATTTT. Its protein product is CASSLGLAGTADTQYF.